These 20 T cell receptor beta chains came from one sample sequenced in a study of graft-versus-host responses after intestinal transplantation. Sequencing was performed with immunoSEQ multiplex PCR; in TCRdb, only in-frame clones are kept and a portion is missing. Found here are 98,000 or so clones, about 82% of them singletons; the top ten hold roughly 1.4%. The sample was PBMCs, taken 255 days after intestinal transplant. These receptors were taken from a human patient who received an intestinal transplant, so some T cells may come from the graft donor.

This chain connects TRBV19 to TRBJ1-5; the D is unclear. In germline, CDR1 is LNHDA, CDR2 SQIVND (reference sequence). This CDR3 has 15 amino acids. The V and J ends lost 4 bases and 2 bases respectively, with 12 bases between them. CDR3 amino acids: CASSRWGRGNQPQHF. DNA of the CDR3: TGTGCCAGTAGTAGGTGGGGAAGGGGCAATCAGCCCCAGCATTTT.

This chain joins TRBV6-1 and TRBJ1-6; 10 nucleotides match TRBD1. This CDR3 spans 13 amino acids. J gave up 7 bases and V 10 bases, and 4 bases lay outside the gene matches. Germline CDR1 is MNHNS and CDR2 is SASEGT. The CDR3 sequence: CATPGQGNSPLHF. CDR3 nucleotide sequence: TGTGCCACCCCGGGACAGGGGAATTCACCCCTCCACTTT.

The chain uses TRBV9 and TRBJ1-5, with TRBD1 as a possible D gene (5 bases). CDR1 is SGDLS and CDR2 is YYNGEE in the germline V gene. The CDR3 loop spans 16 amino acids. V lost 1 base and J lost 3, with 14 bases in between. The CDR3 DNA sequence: TGTGCCAGCAGCGTATCCTGGGACGGTTTCAATCAGCCCCAGCATTTT. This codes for CASSVSWDGFNQPQHF. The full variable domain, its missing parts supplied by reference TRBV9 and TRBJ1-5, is DSGVTQTPKHLITATGQRVTLRCSPRSGDLSVYWYQQSLDQGLQFLIQYYNGEERAKGNILERFSAQQFPDLHSELNLSSLELGDSALYFCASSVSWDGFNQPQHFGDGTRLSIL.

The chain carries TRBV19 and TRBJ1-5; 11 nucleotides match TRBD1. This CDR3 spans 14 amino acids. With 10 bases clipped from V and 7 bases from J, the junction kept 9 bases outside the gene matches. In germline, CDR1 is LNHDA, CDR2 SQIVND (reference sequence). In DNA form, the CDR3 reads TGTGCCACCAAACCGGGACAGGGGGGCCAGCCCCAGCATTTT. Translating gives CATKPGQGGQPQHF.

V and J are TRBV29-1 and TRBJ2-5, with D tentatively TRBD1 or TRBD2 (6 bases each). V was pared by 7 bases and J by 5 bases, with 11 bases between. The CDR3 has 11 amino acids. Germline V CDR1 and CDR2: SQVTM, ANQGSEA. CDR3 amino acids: CSGGGGETQYF. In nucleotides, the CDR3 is TGCAGCGGCGGAGGGGGGGAGACCCAGTACTTC.

The CDR3 spells CASSDRPGTANEQFF. CDR3 DNA: TGTGCCAGCAGTGACCGCCCCGGGACTGCCAATGAGCAGTTCTTC. The chain combines TRBV6-4 with TRBJ2-1; D might be TRBD2 (6 bases). The germline CDR1 and CDR2 sequences are MRHNA and SNTAGT. The CDR3 is 15 amino acids. V shed 2 bases and J shed 6 bases, with 14 bases lying between them.

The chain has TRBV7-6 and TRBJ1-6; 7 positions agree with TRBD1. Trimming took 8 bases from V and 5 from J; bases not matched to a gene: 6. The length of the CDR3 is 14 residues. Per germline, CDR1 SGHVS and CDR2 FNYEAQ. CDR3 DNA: TGTGCCAGCGGAACAACAGGGGATAATTCACCCCTCCACTTT. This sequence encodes CASGTTGDNSPLHF.

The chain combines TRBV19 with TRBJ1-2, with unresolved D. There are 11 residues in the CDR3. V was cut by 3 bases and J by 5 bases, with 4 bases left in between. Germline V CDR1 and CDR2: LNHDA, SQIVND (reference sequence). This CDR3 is CASSMGYGYTF. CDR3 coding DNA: TGTGCCAGTAGTATGGGTTATGGCTACACCTTC. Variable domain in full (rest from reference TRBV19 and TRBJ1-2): DGGITQSPKYLFRKEGQNVTLSCEQNLNHDAMYWYRQDPGQGLRLIYYSQIVNDFQKGDIAEGYSVSREKKESFPLTVTSAQKNPTAFYLCASSMGYGYTFGSGTRLTVV.

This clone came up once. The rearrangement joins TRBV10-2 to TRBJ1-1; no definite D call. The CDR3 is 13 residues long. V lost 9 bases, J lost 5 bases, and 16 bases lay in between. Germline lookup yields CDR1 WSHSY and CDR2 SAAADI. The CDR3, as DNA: TGCGCCAGTACTCGGTTAGGGATGACTGAAGCTTTCTTT. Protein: CASTRLGMTEAFF.

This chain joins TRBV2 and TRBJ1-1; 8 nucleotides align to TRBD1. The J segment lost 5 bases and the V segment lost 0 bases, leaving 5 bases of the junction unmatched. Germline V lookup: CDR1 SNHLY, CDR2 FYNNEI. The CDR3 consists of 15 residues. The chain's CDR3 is CASSEAQGAITEAFF. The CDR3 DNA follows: TGTGCCAGCAGTGAAGCTCAGGGGGCGATAACTGAAGCTTTCTTT.

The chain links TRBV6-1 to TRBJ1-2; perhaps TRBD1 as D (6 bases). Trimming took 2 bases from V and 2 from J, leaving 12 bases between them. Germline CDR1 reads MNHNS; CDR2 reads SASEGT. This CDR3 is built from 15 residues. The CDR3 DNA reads TGTGCCAGCAGTGAAACTACAGGGATGAACTATGGCTACACCTTC. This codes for CASSETTGMNYGYTF.

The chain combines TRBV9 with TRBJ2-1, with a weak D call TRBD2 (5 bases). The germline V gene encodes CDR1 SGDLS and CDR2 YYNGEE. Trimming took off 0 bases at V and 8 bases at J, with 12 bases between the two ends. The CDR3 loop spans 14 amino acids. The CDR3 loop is CASSVGTAGHEQFF. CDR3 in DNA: TGTGCCAGCAGCGTAGGAACCGCGGGTCATGAGCAGTTCTTC.

CDR3 region: CASSEEWGEQYF. Written as DNA, the CDR3 is TGTGCCAGCAGCGAGGAGTGGGGTGAGCAGTACTTC. This chain links TRBV6-1 with TRBJ2-7; D is unclear. Germline V gives CDR1 MNHNS, CDR2 SASEGT. The CDR3 loop spans 12 amino acids. V lost 6 bases, J lost 7 bases, and 13 bases lay in between.

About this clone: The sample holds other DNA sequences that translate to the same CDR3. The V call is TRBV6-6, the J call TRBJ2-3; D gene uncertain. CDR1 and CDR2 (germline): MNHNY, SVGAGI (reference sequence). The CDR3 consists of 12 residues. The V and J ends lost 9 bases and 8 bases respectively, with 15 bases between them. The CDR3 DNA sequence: TGTGCCAGTTTACTTCTTTTGGGTACGCAGTATTTT. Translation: CASLLLLGTQYF.

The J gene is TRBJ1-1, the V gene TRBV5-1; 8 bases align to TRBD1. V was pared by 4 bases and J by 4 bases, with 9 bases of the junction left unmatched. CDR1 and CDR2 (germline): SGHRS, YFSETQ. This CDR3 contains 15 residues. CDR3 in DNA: TGCGCCAGCAGCGAGCAGGGGGCTGAGGGCACTGAAGCTTTCTTT. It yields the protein CASSEQGAEGTEAFF.

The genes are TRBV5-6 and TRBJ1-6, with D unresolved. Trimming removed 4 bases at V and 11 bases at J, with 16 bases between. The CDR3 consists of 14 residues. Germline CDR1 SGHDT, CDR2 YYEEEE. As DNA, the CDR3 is TGTGCCAGCAGCCCGGGCCCTGTAGTTCCACCCCTCCACTTT. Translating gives CASSPGPVVPPLHF.

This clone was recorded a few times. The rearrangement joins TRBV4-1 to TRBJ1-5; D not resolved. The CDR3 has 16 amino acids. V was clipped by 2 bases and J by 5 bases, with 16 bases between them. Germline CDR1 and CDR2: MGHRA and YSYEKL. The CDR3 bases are TGCGCCAGCAGCCAAAGCTTAAGTAGCGGATATCAGCCCCAGCATTTT. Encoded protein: CASSQSLSSGYQPQHF.

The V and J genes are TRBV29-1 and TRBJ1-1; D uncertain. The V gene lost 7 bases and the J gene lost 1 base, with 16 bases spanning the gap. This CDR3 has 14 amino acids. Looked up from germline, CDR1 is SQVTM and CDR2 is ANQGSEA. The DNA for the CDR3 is TGCAGCGGCTTGAGTGGCTGGGGGAACACTGAAGCTTTCTTT. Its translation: CSGLSGWGNTEAFF.

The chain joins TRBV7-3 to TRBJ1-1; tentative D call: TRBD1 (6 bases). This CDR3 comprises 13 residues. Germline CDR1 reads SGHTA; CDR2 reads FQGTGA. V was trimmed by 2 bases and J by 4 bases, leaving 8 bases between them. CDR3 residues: CASSLGGGTEAFF. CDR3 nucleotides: TGTGCCAGCAGCTTAGGAGGGGGCACTGAAGCTTTCTTT.

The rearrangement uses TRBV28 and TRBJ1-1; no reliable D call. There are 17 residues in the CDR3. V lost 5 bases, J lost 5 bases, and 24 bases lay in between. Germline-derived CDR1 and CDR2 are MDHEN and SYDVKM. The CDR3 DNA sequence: TGTGCCAGCAGTACTAGACAAGCGGAACAGATGGGGACTGAAGCTTTCTTT. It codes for CASSTRQAEQMGTEAFF.